This T cell receptor (beta chain) was sequenced for a study of Graves' ophthalmopathy and Graves' hyperthyroidism. Study at large: Peripheral blood sampling occurred at initial diagnosis, before any treatment.

The sequenced template was RNA, covering the TCR beta CDR3 region. HTBI primers primed a first-round RT-PCR, and a second-round multiplex PCR followed. TCRdb itself ran the multiplex PCR reads through MiXCR, one entry per CDR3 protein. Of almost 400,000 distinct CDR3 sequences listed, about a sixth are singletons. Notes on the study in general: The blood repertoire also included most expanded thyroid clonotypes above 0.001 frequency.

This clonotype was seen many times. Its antigen is unknown. Excluded were patients with other autoimmune diseases, uncontrolled infections, pregnancy or lactation. Sample: peripheral blood. The source of this sequence is a woman aged 18-29 years with Graves' ophthalmopathy.

DNA of the CDR3: TGCAGCGTCACACAGGGGGGGAATTCACCCCTCCACTTT. It codes for CSVTQGGNSPLHF. V gene TRBV29-1 combines with J gene TRBJ1-6, with 8 bases that match TRBD1. There are 13 residues in the CDR3. Losses at the gene ends were 6 bases for V and 7 bases for J; bases not matched to a gene: 5. From germline, CDR1 is SQVTM and CDR2 ANQGSEA.